This entry lists 18 T cell receptor beta chains sequenced from one sample in a study of T cell responses to AZD1222 COVID-19 vaccine. This table comes from immunoSEQ multiplex PCR, and its TCRdb copy is limited to in-frame clones, with some not included. The sample carries around 120,000 clones, more than 75% recorded once. The specimen was peripheral blood, collected 28 days after the second AZD1222 dose. These TCRs come from an adult who received the AZD1222 COVID-19 vaccine.

V gene TRBV11-2 combines with J gene TRBJ2-2, with D uncertain. The CDR3 length is 16 residues. Trimming cost V 2 bases and J 0 bases, with 10 bases left between them. Germline V gene sequence: CDR1 SGHAT, CDR2 FQNNGV. CDR3 amino acids: CASSLWSRANTGELFF. CDR3 DNA: TGTGCCAGCAGCTTATGGAGTCGGGCGAACACCGGGGAGCTGTTTTTT. Using reference TRBV11-2 and TRBJ2-2 for the parts outside the CDR3, the full variable domain is EAGVAQSPRYKIIEKRQSVAFWCNPISGHATLYWYQQILGQGPKLLIQFQNNGVVDDSQLPKDRFSAERLKGVDSTLKIQPAKLEDSAVYLCASSLWSRANTGELFFGEGSRLTVL.

V is TRBV15 and J is TRBJ2-7, with TRBD2 matching 8 bases. Germline V gene data show CDR1 as LNHNV and CDR2 as YYDKDF (reference sequence). V was clipped by 5 bases and J by 3 bases; unmatched bases: 6. The CDR3 is 14 amino acids. The CDR3 loop reads CATSPGTRNYEQYF. CDR3 DNA sequence: TGTGCCACCAGCCCCGGGACTAGGAACTACGAGCAGTACTTC.

The V and J genes are TRBV5-4 and TRBJ2-1; D remains ambiguous. CDR1 is SGHNT and CDR2 is YYREEE in the germline V gene (reference sequence). CDR3 size: 16 residues. V shed 4 bases and J shed 0 bases, with 14 bases lying between them. DNA for the CDR3: TGTGCCAGCAGCCCCGAGGCAGGCTTCTCCTACAATGAGCAGTTCTTC. Encoded protein: CASSPEAGFSYNEQFF.

This chain joins TRBV6-4 and TRBJ2-1; D possibly matches TRBD1 or TRBD2 (6 bases each). The CDR3 has 15 residues. Germline-derived CDR1 and CDR2 are MRHNA and SNTAGT. Trimming pared 0 bases from V and 2 bases from J, leaving 8 bases between. The CDR3: CASSDSGGTYNEQFF. The CDR3 DNA sequence: TGTGCCAGCAGTGACTCGGGGGGCACCTACAATGAGCAGTTCTTC.

In its sample, this clone was seen a few times. The V call is TRBV6-4, the J call TRBJ2-6; a possible D gene is TRBD1 (6 bases). The germline V and J ends were trimmed by 0 bases and 0 bases, with 6 bases remaining between them. This CDR3 spans 16 amino acids. Germline CDR1 reads MRHNA; CDR2 reads SNTAGT. The CDR3 bases are TGTGCCAGCAGTGACTCGGACAGCTCTGGGGCCAACGTCCTGACTTTC. Its protein product is CASSDSDSSGANVLTF.

CDR3 sequence reads: CATSERGESYTF. The CDR3 DNA sequence: TGTGCCACCAGTGAAAGGGGGGAAAGCTACACCTTC. The chain links TRBV24-1 to TRBJ1-2; tentative D call: TRBD1 (6 bases). Germline V gene data show CDR1 as KGHDR and CDR2 as SFDVKD. Trimming removed 4 bases from V and 9 bases from J, with 11 bases in between. The CDR3 runs to 12 residues.

The rearrangement links TRBV7-9 to TRBJ1-1; no definite D call. With 0 bases removed from V and 4 bases from J, the gap between germline ends came to 12 bases. Germline loops: CDR1 SEHNR, CDR2 FQNEAQ (reference sequence). The CDR3 covers 15 residues. The CDR3 protein is CASSLAWTPRTEAFF. In nucleotides, the CDR3 is TGTGCCAGCAGCTTAGCCTGGACGCCTCGCACTGAAGCTTTCTTT.

The gene calls are TRBV7-9 and TRBJ2-3; D is unresolved. The length of the CDR3 is 13 residues. Trimming cost V 5 bases and J 6 bases, with 12 bases left between them. Germline V gene sequence: CDR1 SEHNR, CDR2 FQNEAQ (reference sequence). The CDR3 coding sequence is TGTGCCAGCAGCCTACCCCTCGGGGATACGCAGTATTTT. The encoded protein is CASSLPLGDTQYF.

The chain combines TRBV5-1 with TRBJ1-2; a possible D gene is TRBD1 (5 bases). Germline V gives CDR1 SGHRS, CDR2 YFSETQ. The CDR3 spans 13 residues. The V end lost 0 bases, the J end lost 13 bases, and 16 bases lay between the germline ends. Written as DNA, the CDR3 is TGCGCCAGCAGCTTGGGGGACGACGGATACCCCACCTTC. Residues: CASSLGDDGYPTF.

The chain is built from TRBV6-5 and TRBJ1-6; D is unclear. The germline V gene has CDR1 MNHEY and CDR2 SVGAGI. V lost 2 bases and J lost 7, with 9 bases in between. The CDR3 loop spans 14 amino acids. CDR3 sequence (DNA): TGTGCCAGCAGTTACCCCGGGCCGAATTCACCCCTCCACTTT. It is translated as CASSYPGPNSPLHF.

The V gene is TRBV28, the J gene TRBJ2-7; tentative D call: TRBD2 (6 bases). The V gene lost 5 bases and the J gene lost 3 bases, with 23 bases spanning the gap. In germline, CDR1 is MDHEN, CDR2 SYDVKM. The CDR3 is 17 amino acids. The DNA for the CDR3 is TGTGCCAGCAGTCCGCAGTGGGGTGGGACTCCTGTCTACGAGCAGTACTTC. Residues: CASSPQWGGTPVYEQYF.

The V call is TRBV6-5, the J call TRBJ1-1; D is possibly TRBD1 (5 bases). V was pared by 5 bases and J by 5 bases, with 18 bases between. CDR1 MNHEY and CDR2 SVGAGI come from the germline V gene. The CDR3 contains 15 residues. Here the CDR3 DNA reads TGTGCCAGCAGTAGGGACCACCACGGAAGTACTGAAGCTTTCTTT. Protein: CASSRDHHGSTEAFF.

J is TRBJ2-7 and V is TRBV12-5; the match to TRBD1 covers 7 bases. Germline CDR1 LGHNT, CDR2 FRNRAP. Germline trimming cut 7 bases from V and 3 bases from J; bases unmatched to any gene: 6. CDR3 length: 13 amino acids. The CDR3 DNA reads as TGTGCTAGTGTCCGGGACAGTCTCTACGAGCAGTACTTC. This encodes CASVRDSLYEQYF.

The V and J genes are TRBV7-2 and TRBJ2-7; 9 bases are a match to TRBD2. The CDR3 extends over 16 amino acids. V trimming: 1 base; J trimming: 7 bases; junction bases outside the gene matches: 11. From germline, CDR1 is SGHTA and CDR2 FQGNSA. In DNA form, the CDR3 reads TGTGCCAGCAGCTTAGGTCTTCCGCGGGGGGGGCTGGAGCAGTACTTC. Protein: CASSLGLPRGGLEQYF.

The V and J genes are TRBV5-4 and TRBJ2-1, with 14 nucleotides matching TRBD2. This CDR3 contains 14 residues. Germline V gives CDR1 SGHNT, CDR2 YYREEE (reference sequence). Unmatched junction bases numbered 3, after V lost 4 bases and J lost 9 bases. The CDR3: CASSQGLAGVEQFF. DNA for the CDR3: TGTGCCAGCAGCCAGGGACTAGCGGGAGTTGAGCAGTTCTTC.

Only one count was recorded for this clone. Germline and junction disagree at one end, which may indicate a read error. The chain links TRBV7-9 to TRBJ2-5; 14 nucleotides line up with TRBD2. CDR1 and CDR2 (germline): SEHNR, FQNEAQ (reference sequence). The CDR3 spans 19 residues. The CDR3 loop is CTSSARTSGGPIPKETQYF. The CDR3 DNA follows: TGTACCAGCAGCGCGCGGACTAGCGGGGGGCCAATCCCCAAAGAGACCCAGTACTTC. Full variable domain (rest looked up from reference TRBV7-9 and TRBJ2-5): DTGVSQNPRHKITKRGQNVTFRCDPISEHNRLYWYRQTLGQGPEFLTYFQNEAQLEKSRLLSDRFSAERPKGSFSTLEIQRTEQGDSAMYLCTSSARTSGGPIPKETQYFGPGTRLLVL.

This clone was picked up one time. The genes are TRBV29-1 and TRBJ1-3, with unresolved D. CDR1 is SQVTM and CDR2 is ANQGSEA in the germline V gene. V lost 4 bases and J lost 1, with 14 bases in between. The CDR3 covers 15 residues. For the CDR3, the DNA is TGCAGCGTTGGGCAGGATGGGGTTTCTGGAAACACCATATATTTT. Translation gives CSVGQDGVSGNTIYF.

This sequence joins TRBV7-8 and TRBJ2-7; D unclear. The germline V gene has CDR1 SGHVS and CDR2 FQNEAQ. V lost 2 bases and J lost 3, with 11 bases in between. The CDR3 length is 14 residues. The CDR3 loop reads CASSLSTDNYEQYF. CDR3 in DNA: TGTGCCAGCAGCTTATCTACAGATAACTACGAGCAGTACTTC.